This T cell receptor (beta chain) was recovered during a study of Graves' ophthalmopathy and Graves' hyperthyroidism. General study findings and limits: Detection in blood was also observed for most expanded thyroid clonotypes above 0.001 frequency. The model reached about 66% sensitivity and roughly 72% specificity for predicting ophthalmopathy progression. In separating ophthalmopathy from stable hyperthyroidism, a 13-signature model achieved 85% to 90% sensitivity and 75% to 84% specificity.

For this clonotype: Its antigen remains unidentified.

Amplification of the TCR beta CDR3 regions used RNA transcripts (as template). First-round RT-PCR used HTBI primers; second-round multiplex PCR followed. MiXCR was run by TCRdb on the multiplex PCR reads, yielding one entry per CDR3 protein. The sample consists of some 360,000 distinct CDR3 sequences, about 18% of them appearing once. The V and J ends lost 3 bases and 2 bases, in that order; junction bases with no gene match: 3. The CDR3 is 14 residues long. Germline CDR1 and CDR2: LGHDT and YNNKEL (reference sequence). Other autoimmune diseases, uncontrolled infections, pregnancy or lactation excluded patients from enrollment.

The sequence was collected from an adult woman with stable Graves' hyperthyroidism. The chain uses TRBV3-1 and TRBJ2-5, with 7 bases that match TRBD2. The sequencing input was peripheral blood. CDR3 sequence reads: CASSHSGPQETQYF. The CDR3 DNA reads TGTGCCAGCAGCCATAGCGGGCCGCAAGAGACCCAGTACTTC.